This entry describes one TCR beta chain. Trimming cost V 0 bases and J 4 bases, with 12 bases left between them. Germline CDR1 reads MNHEY; CDR2 reads SVGAGI. The CDR3 length is 16 residues. These data are taken from a study of blood T cell repertoires in COVID-19. Using immunoSEQ multiplex PCR, the repertoire was profiled, and TCRdb retains in-frame clones only, with some absent. This table holds approximately 60,000 clones, 70% to 90% found once. The chain has TRBV6-5 and TRBJ2-2, with no clear D. Specimen: peripheral blood. This TCR came from a human donor in a cohort sampled during active COVID-19. The CDR3 here is CASSYSRFLTTGELFF. The CDR3 DNA is TGTGCCAGCAGTTACTCGAGGTTCCTCACCACCGGGGAGCTGTTTTTT.